This T cell receptor (beta chain) was sequenced for a study of cytomegalovirus exposure and HLA in healthy donors (dated by TCRdb to about 2017). Background for the entire study: In an earlier analysis of around 540 of the donors, approximately 300 Gb of sequence data and just under 120 million unique TCR beta sequences from about 179 million T cells were reported. An early release covering just under 650 HLA-typed donors comprised approximately 300 gigabases of sequencing data and tens of millions of unique TCR sequences. Of the roughly 400 genotyped donors, 65% to 90% were placed in the genetic ancestry cluster associated with self-reported Caucasian donors. The aim of the study was to test whether cataloging public T cell receptors could identify signatures of past pathogen exposure. The T cell repertoires of 670 or so subjects were profiled by immunosequencing and related to cytomegalovirus serostatus. A separate validation cohort of 100 to 150 different subjects was used in addition to the approximately 610-subject first cohort. To predict cytomegalovirus infection status, the study brought together high-throughput TCR immunosequencing, statistical association of individual TCRs with disease status, and machine learning. To study patterns of TCR occurrence, a later analysis re-analyzed previously published TCR beta repertoires from 666 donors and added high-resolution HLA genotyping. Rather than using new phenotypic data, the later analysis identified candidate immune exposures from TCR beta sequences and from how often those sequences occurred across donors. In an earlier analysis of about 590 of the donors, high-throughput TCR beta sequencing was used to judge whether each TCR beta V gene segment behaved as functional or pseudogenic. Alongside the repertoire data, information on donor age, sex, ethnicity and CMV serostatus was compiled. In a later genetic analysis, genome-wide SNP genotypes for 398 of the 666 donors were used, and that subset was treated as a discovery cohort. All discovery cohort repertoires had been generated on a single sequencing platform. Both class I and class II loci were covered by HLA typing, at four-digit resolution. Typing coverage differed by locus: A, B, C, DRB1 and DQB1 were typed in roughly 620-640 donors, DQA1 in 522, DPA1 in 600 to 610, and DPB1 in approximately 450. Roughly 5 DR-DQ haplotypes were treated as single units for association and clustering because of strong linkage in the cohort. Among over 350 genotyped donors of the cohort, an average of around 240,000 unique TCR beta nucleotide sequences were sequenced per donor, around 20% of them non-productive.

In total, 630 or so healthy bone marrow donors made up the cohort. At the time of sampling, all cohort members were nominally healthy, though unrecorded immune exposures were likely present. The donor tested CMV seronegative and was one of the 352 seronegative cohort members. Each donor provided a peripheral blood sample, and peripheral blood mononuclear cells were used for TCR beta sequencing. The Qiagen DNeasy Blood Extraction Kit was used to extract genomic DNA from the blood cell samples. Library prep was done by the immunoSEQ multiplex PCR assay. The multiplex PCR relied on a mix of 60 forward primers for TCR Vbeta segments and 13 reverse primers for TCR Jbeta segments. Amplification of the CDR3 region of rearranged TCR beta genes was performed with a multiplex PCR assay on genomic DNA. The amplified TCR beta libraries were sequenced on the Illumina HiSeq System as 87-base-pair reads. As for the original processing: A later analysis counted tens of millions of unique TCR beta chains across the 666 repertoires, and 9.5 million to 11 million of these chains were shared by at least two donors. A nearest-neighbor algorithm error-corrected the raw reads and collapsed the reads into unique sequences, merging closely related sequences to remove PCR and sequencing errors. Alignment of CDR3 sequences to IMGT reference sequences was used to assign V, D and J gene segments. For a sequence to be retained, a match of at least six nucleotides was required to both a V gene segment and a J gene segment. Rearrangements were called productive when the CDR3 lacked stop codons and stayed in frame with V and J; all others were non-productive. Following IMGT convention, CDR3 was defined as the stretch from the second conserved V-encoded cysteine up to the conserved J-encoded phenylalanine. Sequences without an unambiguous match to a single V gene segment were excluded from the earlier analysis of approximately 560 of the donors. In an earlier analysis of around 590 of the donors, a V segment was called functional when productive rearrangements were above 56.7%, and segregating when the standard deviation between donors exceeded 5%. A statistical classification framework was built for diagnosing cytomegalovirus status from the catalog of TCR beta chain sequences. V and J gene assignment, in a later analysis, came from comparing TCR nucleotide sequences with IMGT/GENE-DB human TR gene sequences. The TCRdist pipeline was used in a later analysis to assign CDR3 sequences and most-parsimonious VDJ recombination scenarios. In a later analysis, each TCR beta chain was defined by its CDR3 amino acid sequence together with its V-gene family, and reads without a unique V-gene family were excluded. A later analysis removed nearly 600 highly shared, low-generation-probability nucleotide sequences to deal with suspected cross-contamination and a sequencing artifact. For each public chain, a later analysis derived a clonal expansion index from normalized ranks of inferred template counts within each repertoire. In a later analysis, generation probabilities were computed using a VDJ recombination model fitted to out-of-frame rearrangements, and the results were checked against IGoR. In a later analysis, TCR-TCR, TCR-HLA and TCR-CMV co-occurrence was scored with hypergeometric tests, and a repertoire-size bias correction was applied to TCR pairs. In a later analysis, false discovery rates were estimated by permuting HLA or CMV assignments 20 times. In a later analysis, co-occurring TCRs were grouped using DBSCAN, with TCRdist sequence similarity added in when clustering inside HLA-allele-positive subsets. Repertoires with fewer than 30,000 or more than 120,000 public chains were left out of co-occurrence clustering, as were a handful of repertoires with anomalous nucleotide sharing. The immuneACCESS repertoire file appears here via TCRdb, limited to in-frame rearrangements. These files lack a portion of the clones; in checked studies, under half of the deficit traces to unresolved V genes, and the cause of the others is not known. V, J and clone size are those of that table, while D and trimming were read from the DNA. In this sample the table shows approximately 130,000 clones, 60% to 85% of which occur a single time. Jointly, the top ten make up roughly 3.1% of the sample.

Remarks on this clone: Which antigen it targets is not known. Base qualities were left out, and no much larger clone turns up one base away.

Beyond this particular receptor, the publication reports: According to the authors, the approach could potentially be generalized to other disease states and immunological phenotypes. In a later analysis, TCR association rates were found to vary across HLA loci, with the most associated TCRs seen for DRB1 alleles and the fewest for HLA-C alleles. Linkage disequilibrium might explain the correlated functional status among segregating V segments, but an unknown experimental factor could not be excluded. Assigning TCR associations to individual alleles was difficult when HLA alleles, especially DR and DQ, strongly co-occurred. According to a later genetic analysis, donors in an Asian-associated ancestry cluster had fewer N-insertions in productive TCRs than the approximately 650-donor mean. The sequencing pipeline was judged likely to have produced a cluster of highly shared sequence variants as a technical artifact. Sequencing depth was assumed to be roughly uniform across donors in the presence/absence analyses, though that assumption may not hold. According to a later analysis, parvovirus B19, influenza, CMV and Epstein-Barr virus appeared linked to several top co-occurrence clusters. Because HLA typing was missing for some donors at each locus, association tests included only the typed subset. In vitro tests confirmed that three of the cytomegalovirus-associated TCR beta chains recognize cytomegalovirus antigens. In a later analysis, 16,951 TCR beta sequences were associated with specific HLA alleles at a false discovery rate of 0.05. The earlier analysis of approximately 590 of the donors excluded approximately 15 rarely observed V segments, including chromosome 9 orphons, because counts were too low. In an earlier analysis of some 540 of the donors, most TCR beta V segments appeared in productive rearrangements about 87% or about 30% of the time, broadly matching IMGT annotations. A later analysis found that most CMV-associated TCR beta chains appeared HLA-restricted, with HLA associations seemingly driven largely by CMV exposure. A total of some 180 TCR beta chains were listed by the study as associated with cytomegalovirus. Only TCR beta chains were sequenced in this cohort, and the absence of alpha or paired-chain data limited detectable features. In a later genetic analysis, a missense DCLRE1C variant was associated with V-gene and J-gene trimming of TCR beta chains, and the association was replicated in an independent cohort. Most TCR sequences were seen in very few donors, while some public TCRs were found in many individuals. A further reported finding was that TCR beta sequences accurately predicted the HLA-A and HLA-B alleles for most subjects in the first cohort. The 87-base-pair reads could not distinguish some IMGT-functional V segments, including TRBV6-2 and TRBV6-3, so those segments were excluded. In a later analysis, HLA-associated TCR beta chains were found to be more clonally expanded and to have lower generation probabilities than equally common non-associated chains. Cytomegalovirus status was reported to be diagnosed by the classifier with high specificity and sensitivity in both the original and validation cohorts. The only immune exposure information available for the cohort was CMV serostatus.

The CDR3 contains 16 residues, cysteine and phenylalanine counted. Solely the CDR3 DNA is kept, with 48 bases framed from the first base. The junction shows trimming of 5 bases on V and 3 bases on J, plus 17 bases between the germline ends. The germline V gene encodes CDR1 MNHEY and CDR2 SMNVEV (reference sequence). The TCR sequence derives from a man aged 30 to 45 in good health and CMV-seronegative. Sequencing was done on a sample of PBMCs. Recombination linked TRBV27 to TRBJ2-1; matching of 6 bases hints at TRBD1 as the D gene. The CDR3 sequence is CASSPSGGLGYNEQFF. In nucleotide form, the sequence is TGTGCCAGCAGTCCCTCTGGGGGCCTGGGCTACAATGAGCAGTTCTTC.